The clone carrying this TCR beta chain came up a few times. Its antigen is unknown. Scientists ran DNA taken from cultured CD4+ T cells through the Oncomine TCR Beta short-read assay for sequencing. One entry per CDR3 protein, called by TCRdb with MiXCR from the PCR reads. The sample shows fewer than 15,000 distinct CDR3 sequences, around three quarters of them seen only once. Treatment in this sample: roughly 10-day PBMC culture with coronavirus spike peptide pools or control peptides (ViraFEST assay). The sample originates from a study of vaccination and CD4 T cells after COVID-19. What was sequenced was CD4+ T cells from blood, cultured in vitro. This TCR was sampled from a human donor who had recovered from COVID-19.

The CDR3 here is CASTTSTGTEAFF. CDR3 nucleotide sequence: TGTGCCAGCACCACGAGTACTGGGACTGAAGCTTTCTTT. The chain has TRBV2 and TRBJ1-1; D remains ambiguous. The CDR3 loop spans 13 amino acids. V was trimmed by 7 bases and J by 5 bases, leaving 14 bases between them. Germline V gene data show CDR1 as SNHLY and CDR2 as FYNNEI.